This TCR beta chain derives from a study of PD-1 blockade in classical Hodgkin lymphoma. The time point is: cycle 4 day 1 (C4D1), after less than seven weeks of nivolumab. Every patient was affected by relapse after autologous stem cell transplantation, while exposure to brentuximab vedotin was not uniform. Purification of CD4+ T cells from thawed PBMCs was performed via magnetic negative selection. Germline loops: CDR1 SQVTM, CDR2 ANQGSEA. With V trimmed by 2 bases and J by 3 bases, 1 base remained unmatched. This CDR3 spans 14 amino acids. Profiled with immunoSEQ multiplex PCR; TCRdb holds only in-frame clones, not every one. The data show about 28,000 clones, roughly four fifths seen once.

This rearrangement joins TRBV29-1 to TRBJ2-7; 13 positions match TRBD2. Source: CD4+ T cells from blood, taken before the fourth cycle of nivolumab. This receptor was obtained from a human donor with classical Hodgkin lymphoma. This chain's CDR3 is CSVERLAGGYEQYF. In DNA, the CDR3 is TGCAGCGTTGAAAGACTAGCGGGAGGCTACGAGCAGTACTTC.